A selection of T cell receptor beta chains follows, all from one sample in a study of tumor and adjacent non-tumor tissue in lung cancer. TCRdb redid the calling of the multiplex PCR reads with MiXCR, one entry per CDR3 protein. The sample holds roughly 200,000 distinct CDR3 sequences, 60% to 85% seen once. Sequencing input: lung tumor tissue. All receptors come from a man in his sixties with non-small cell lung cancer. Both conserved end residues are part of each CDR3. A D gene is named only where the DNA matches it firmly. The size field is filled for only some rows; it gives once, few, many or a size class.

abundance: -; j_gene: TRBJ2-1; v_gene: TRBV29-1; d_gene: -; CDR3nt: -; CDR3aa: CSVAYGTGPNNEHFF
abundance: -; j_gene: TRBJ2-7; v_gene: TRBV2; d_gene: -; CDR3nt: TGTGCCAGCAGTGAAGGGCAGGGTTTACGGTACGAGCAGTACTTC; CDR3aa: CASSEGQGLRYEQYF
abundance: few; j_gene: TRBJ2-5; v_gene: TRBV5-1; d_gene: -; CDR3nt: TGCGCCAGCAGCCAGACGCGAGGGCTGGAGACCCAGTACTTC; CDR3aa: CASSQTRGLETQYF
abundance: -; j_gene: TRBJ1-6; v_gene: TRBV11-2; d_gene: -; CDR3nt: TGTGCCAGCAGCTTATTACCCTCCACTAGTTTAGGCGATTCATATAATTCACCCCTCCACTTC; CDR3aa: CASSLLPSTSLGDSYNSPLHF
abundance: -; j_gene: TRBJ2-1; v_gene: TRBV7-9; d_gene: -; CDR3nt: TGTGCCAGCAGCTTACTAGGCAATGAGCGGTTCTTC; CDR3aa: CASSLLGNERFF
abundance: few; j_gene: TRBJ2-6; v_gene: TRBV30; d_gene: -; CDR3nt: TGTGCCTGGAGCCCAGGTCAGTCTGGGGCCAACGTCCTGACTTTC; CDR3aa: CAWSPGQSGANVLTF
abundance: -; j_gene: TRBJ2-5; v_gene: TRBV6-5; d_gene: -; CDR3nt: TGCGCCAGAAGCCGTCGGGGGTTTCAAGAGACCCAGTACTTC; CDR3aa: CARSRRGFQETQYF
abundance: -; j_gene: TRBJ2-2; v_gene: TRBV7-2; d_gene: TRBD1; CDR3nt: TGTGCCAGCTGCCAAGGGGGCGAGGACACCGGGGAGCTGTTTTTT; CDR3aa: CASCQGGEDTGELFF
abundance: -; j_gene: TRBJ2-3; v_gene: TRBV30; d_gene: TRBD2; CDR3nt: TGTGCCTGGAGCCCGACTAGCGGGCAATATACGCAGTATTTT; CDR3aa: CAWSPTSGQYTQYF
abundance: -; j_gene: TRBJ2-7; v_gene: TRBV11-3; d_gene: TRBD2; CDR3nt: TGTGTCAGCAGTCCGACGCGGGGGGCCTACGAGCAGTACTTC; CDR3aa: CVSSPTRGAYEQYF
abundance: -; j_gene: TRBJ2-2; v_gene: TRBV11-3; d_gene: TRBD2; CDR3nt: TGTGCCAGTAGCTTTCCCCTGGGACTAGTAGGCACCGGGGAGCTGTTTTTT; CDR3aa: CASSFPLGLVGTGELFF
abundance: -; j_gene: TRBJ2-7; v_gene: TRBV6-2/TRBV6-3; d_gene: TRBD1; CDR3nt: TGTGCCAGCAGTTACGGCAGGGGGATCTCCTACGAGCTGTACTTC; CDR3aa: CASSYGRGISYELYF
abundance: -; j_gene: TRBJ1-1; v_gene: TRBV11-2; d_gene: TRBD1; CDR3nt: TGTGCCAGCAGCTTTACAGGGGCCAAGGCCACTGAAGCTTTCTTT; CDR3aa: CASSFTGAKATEAFF
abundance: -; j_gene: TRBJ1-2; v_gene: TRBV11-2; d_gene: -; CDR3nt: TGTGCCAGCAGCTTTCGATACAGGGTCGGATACACCTTC; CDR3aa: CASSFRYRVGYTF
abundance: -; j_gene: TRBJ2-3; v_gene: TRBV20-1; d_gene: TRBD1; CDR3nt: TGCAGTGCTGGAGATCACAGGGGTTCAGATACGCAGTATTTT; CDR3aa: CSAGDHRGSDTQYF
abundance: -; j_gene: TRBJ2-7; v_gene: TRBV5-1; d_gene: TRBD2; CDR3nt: TGCGCCAGCAGCGTGGTTCCAGCGGGGGGCCCCTACGAGCAGTACTTC; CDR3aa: CASSVVPAGGPYEQYF
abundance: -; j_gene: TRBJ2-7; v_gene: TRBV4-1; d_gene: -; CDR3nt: TGCGCCAGCAGCCCAACAGGGGGGGGCTATGAGCAGTACTTC; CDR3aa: CASSPTGGGYEQYF
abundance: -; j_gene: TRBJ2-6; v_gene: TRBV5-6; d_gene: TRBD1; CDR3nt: TGTGCCAGCAGCTGGGACAGGACACCCCTTGGGAGGGGGGCCAACGTCCTGACTTTC; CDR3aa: CASSWDRTPLGRGANVLTF
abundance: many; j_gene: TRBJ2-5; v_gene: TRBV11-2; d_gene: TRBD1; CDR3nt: TGTGCCAGCAGCTGGGGGGACAGGTACCAAGAGACCCAGTACTTC; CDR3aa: CASSWGDRYQETQYF
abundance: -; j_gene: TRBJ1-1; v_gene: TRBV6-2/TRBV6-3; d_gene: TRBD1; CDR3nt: TGTGCCAGCAATTACAGTGGGACAGGGCTGGTCGGCACTGAAGCTTTCTTT; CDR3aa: CASNYSGTGLVGTEAFF
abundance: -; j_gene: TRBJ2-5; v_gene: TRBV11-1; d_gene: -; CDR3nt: TGTGCCAGCAGCTTAGCGGGAGACCAAGAGACCCAGAACTTC; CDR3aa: CASSLAGDQETQNF
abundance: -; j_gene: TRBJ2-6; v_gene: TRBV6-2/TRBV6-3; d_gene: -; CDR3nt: TGTGCCAGCAGAAAGGGACAAGGGGCCGACGGGGCCAACGTCCTGACTTTC; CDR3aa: CASRKGQGADGANVLTF